These T cell receptor beta chains were read from a single sample in a study of T cell responses to AZD1222 COVID-19 vaccine. Profiling relied on immunoSEQ multiplex PCR, and the TCRdb table lists in-frame clones only, not all of them. The sample lists approximately 100,000 clones, 80% to 90% occurring once. This specimen was peripheral blood, taken on day 0 of AZD1222 vaccination. These TCRs come from an adult in good health. Both conserved end residues are part of each CDR3. The D gene is left open where the match is weak. Clone size appears in some rows only: once, few, many, or a class for an expanded clone.

j_call | d_call | clone_size | v_call | cdr3_nt | cdr3_aa
TRBJ1-5 | - | - | TRBV6-6 | TGTGCCAGCAGTTACTCGACAGGCAATAGCAATCAGCCCCAGCATTTT | CASSYSTGNSNQPQHF
TRBJ1-5 | - | - | TRBV5-1 | TGCGCCAGCAGCTTTGCGGAAAATCAGCCCCAGCATTTT | CASSFAENQPQHF
TRBJ1-4 | - | - | TRBV19 | TGTGCCAGTAGTGCTTCCGGGACCTTCCCAACTAATGAAAAACTGTTTTTT | CASSASGTFPTNEKLFF
TRBJ1-1 | - | - | TRBV19 | TGTGCCAGTAGTATGAGGGCTAGTGAAGCTTTCTTT | CASSMRASEAFF
TRBJ2-5 | TRBD2 | - | TRBV7-2 | TGTGCCAGCAGCTTAGCTAGCGGGGTACAAGAGACCCAGTACTTC | CASSLASGVQETQYF
TRBJ1-2 | - | - | TRBV7-2 | TGTGCCAGCAGCACCGGGGCAGGAGCTAACTATGGCTACACCTTC | CASSTGAGANYGYTF
TRBJ2-7 | - | - | TRBV18 | TGTGCCAGCTCACCAAGCCACAGGGCCTACGAGCAGTACTTC | CASSPSHRAYEQYF
TRBJ2-7 | TRBD1 | - | TRBV7-9 | TGTGCCAGCAGCTTGACCGGGACAGGGAACGAGCAGTACTTC | CASSLTGTGNEQYF
TRBJ1-1 | - | - | TRBV19 | TGTGCCAGTAGTATAGAATACAGGGCTGAAGCTTTCTTT | CASSIEYRAEAFF
TRBJ1-1 | - | - | TRBV9 | TGTGCCAGCAGCGTAGTGTCGGGGGTTGGCACTGAAGCTTTCTTT | CASSVVSGVGTEAFF
TRBJ1-4 | - | - | TRBV30 | TGTGCCTGGAGTAACACAGGGTTCGGTGAAAAACTGTTTTTT | CAWSNTGFGEKLFF
TRBJ1-1 | - | - | TRBV7-2 | TGTGCCAGCAGCTTAGGTATGACAGCCGGGACTGAAGCTTTCTTT | CASSLGMTAGTEAFF
TRBJ1-1 | - | - | TRBV19 | TGTGCCAGTAGTAACCGGGAATGGGGCACTGAAGCTTTCTTT | CASSNREWGTEAFF
TRBJ1-6 | - | - | TRBV7-9 | TGTGCCAGCAGCTTAAGTGCCGTAAATAATTCACCCCTCCACTTT | CASSLSAVNNSPLHF
TRBJ2-2 | - | - | TRBV6-1 | TGTGCCAGCAGTGAGGAGGGGTCCGGGGAGCTGTTTTTT | CASSEEGSGELFF
TRBJ2-3 | - | - | TRBV11-3 | TGTGCCAGCAGCTTATCCAGCTCTAGCACAGATACGCAGTATTTT | CASSLSSSSTDTQYF
TRBJ1-2 | - | - | TRBV3-1/TRBV3-2 | TGTGCCAGCAGCCAACCCGGTGGCTACACCTTC | CASSQPGGYTF
TRBJ2-3 | TRBD1 | - | TRBV27 | TGTGCCAGCAGTTCTACCGGGACAGCTAGCACAGATACGCAGTATTTT | CASSSTGTASTDTQYF
TRBJ2-1 | - | - | TRBV28 | TGTGCCAGCAGTTTATTGGGGGCAGGCAATGAGCAGTTCTTC | CASSLLGAGNEQFF
TRBJ2-5 | - | - | TRBV5-8 | TGTGCCAGCAGCTTGACATACGGGGGCACCCAAGAGACCCAGTACTTC | CASSLTYGGTQETQYF
TRBJ1-1 | - | - | TRBV12-3/TRBV12-4 | TGTGCCAGCCTCAAAGGGGGTCTGTTGTCTGCTTTCTTT | CASLKGGLLSAFF
TRBJ2-1 | - | - | TRBV7-7 | TGTGCCAGCAGCCCAAAGACTGTTGTTAGCTCCTACAATGAGCAGTTCTTC | CASSPKTVVSSYNEQFF
TRBJ1-2 | TRBD1 | few | TRBV9 | TGTGCCAGCACCCATGACGCTCCGGGACAGCTCTATGGCTACACCTTC | CASTHDAPGQLYGYTF
TRBJ1-2 | - | - | TRBV19 | TGTGCCACCGAGACGCCGCCCTATGGCTACACCTTC | CATETPPYGYTF
TRBJ1-1 | - | once | TRBV18 | TGTGCCAGCTCACCACTCCACGGGGACACTGAAGCTTTCTTT | CASSPLHGDTEAFF
TRBJ1-6 | - | - | TRBV10-3 | TGTGCCATCAGTGAATCACCCCTATCGGGGAATTCACCCCTCCACTTT | CAISESPLSGNSPLHF
TRBJ1-2 | - | - | TRBV28 | TGTGCCAGCAGTTTATGGCATCAGGACAGTCTAGGCTACACCTTC | CASSLWHQDSLGYTF
TRBJ2-5 | - | - | TRBV11-2 | TGTGCCAGCAGCTTAGAAGGGGCCGAGACCCAGTACTTC | CASSLEGAETQYF
TRBJ1-4 | TRBD1 | - | TRBV7-2 | TGTGCCAGCAGCTTAGGAGACAGGGTAGGCGAAAAACTGTTTTTT | CASSLGDRVGEKLFF
TRBJ2-5 | - | - | TRBV11-2 | TGTGCCAGCAGCCTTATCCGGGGCCCCGAGGCGGGAGAGACCCAGTACTTC | CASSLIRGPEAGETQYF
TRBJ1-2 | TRBD1 | - | TRBV5-1 | TGCGCCAGCAGCAACCTACAGGGGGTGAACTATGGCTACACCTTC | CASSNLQGVNYGYTF
TRBJ2-7 | - | - | TRBV9 | TGTGCCAGCAGCGTAGCTCCGAGGGTTGAGCAGTACTTC | CASSVAPRVEQYF
TRBJ2-7 | - | - | TRBV9 | TGTGCCAGCAGCGTAGGAGAAGGGCCCAGAGAGCAGTACTTC | CASSVGEGPREQYF
TRBJ2-7 | - | - | TRBV7-2 | TGTGCCAGCAGCGGCCAGGGTTCGCGGGAGCAGTACTTC | CASSGQGSREQYF
TRBJ1-5 | TRBD1 | - | TRBV2 | TGTGCCAGTGGACCGGGACAGGAGATGGTTAGCAATCAGCCCCAGCATTTT | CASGPGQEMVSNQPQHF
TRBJ2-7 | - | - | TRBV6-5 | TGTGCCAGCAGAGGACAAACGGGCTCCTACGAGCAGTACTTC | CASRGQTGSYEQYF
TRBJ2-2 | TRBD2 | - | TRBV7-2 | TGTGCCAGCAGCTACCGCGGGGGGGCGATCGGGGAGCTGTTTTTT | CASSYRGGAIGELFF
TRBJ1-6 | - | - | TRBV19 | TGTGCCAGTAACGGATATCCAAGCAATAATTCACCCCTCCACTTT | CASNGYPSNNSPLHF
TRBJ2-3 | TRBD2 | - | TRBV6-6 | TGTGCCAGCAGGTTGGGGCGGGGGGTTACAGATACGCAGTATTTT | CASRLGRGVTDTQYF
TRBJ1-2 | - | - | TRBV2 | TGTGCCAGCAGTGTAGGTCAGGGGATCTATGGCTACACCTTC | CASSVGQGIYGYTF
TRBJ1-2 | - | - | TRBV12-3/TRBV12-4 | TGTGCCAGCAGACAGGGCGCAGGCTATGGCTACACCTTC | CASRQGAGYGYTF
TRBJ1-5 | - | - | TRBV6-2/TRBV6-3 | TGTGCCAGCAGTTACTCCCTGTCCCTGAAGGTGCCCCAGCATTTT | CASSYSLSLKVPQHF
TRBJ1-2 | TRBD1 | - | TRBV5-1 | TGCGCCAGCAAAAGAACAGGGGGCGGCTATGGCTACACCTTC | CASKRTGGGYGYTF
TRBJ2-1 | - | - | TRBV4-2 | TGTGCCAGCAGCCCGACCGTTGCAGGTTTCAGCTACAATGAGCAGTTCTTC | CASSPTVAGFSYNEQFF
TRBJ2-1 | TRBD2 | - | TRBV7-3 | TGTGCCAGCAGCTTATCTGGCGGGGAGGGTGAGCAGTTCTTC | CASSLSGGEGEQFF